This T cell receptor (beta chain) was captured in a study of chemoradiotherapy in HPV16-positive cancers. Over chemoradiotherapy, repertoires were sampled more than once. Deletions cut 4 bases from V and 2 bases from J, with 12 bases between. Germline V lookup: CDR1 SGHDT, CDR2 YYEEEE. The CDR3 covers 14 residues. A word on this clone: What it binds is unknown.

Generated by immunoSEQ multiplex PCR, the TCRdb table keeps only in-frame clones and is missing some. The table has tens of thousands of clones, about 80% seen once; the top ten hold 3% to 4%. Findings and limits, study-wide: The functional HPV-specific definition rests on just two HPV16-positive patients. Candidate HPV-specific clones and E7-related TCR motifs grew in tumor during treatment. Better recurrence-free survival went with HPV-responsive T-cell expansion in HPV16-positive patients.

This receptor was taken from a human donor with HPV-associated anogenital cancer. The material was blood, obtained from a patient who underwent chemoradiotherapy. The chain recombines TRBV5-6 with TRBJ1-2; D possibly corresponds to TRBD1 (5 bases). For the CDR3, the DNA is TGTGCCAGCAGCCCCCTGGGGGGAAACTATGGCTACACCTTC. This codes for CASSPLGGNYGYTF.